This T cell receptor (beta chain) was retrieved from a study of response to subunit inactivated influenza vaccine. MiXCR, run by TCRdb on the RT-PCR reads, gives a single entry per CDR3 protein. The sample records about 780,000 distinct CDR3 sequences, around 18% being singletons. This sample comprised PBMCs from blood, obtained 5 days after vaccination. This clonotype originated in a man aged 45-65 years who received an inactivated influenza vaccine.

CDR3 nucleotide sequence: TGTGCCAGCAGCCCGAGGTGGGGAGAAGAGACCCAGTACTTC. Translated: CASSPRWGEETQYF. J is TRBJ2-5 and V is TRBV5-5; tentatively, D is TRBD2 (5 bases). V dropped 4 bases and J dropped 3 bases, with 13 bases sitting between them. Germline V gene lookup returns CDR1 SGHKS and CDR2 YYEKEE (reference sequence). The CDR3 has 14 amino acids.